The 14 T cell receptor beta chains in this list originate from one sample, sequenced in a study of CD8+ T cells in alopecia areata. As to treatment: oral pan-JAK inhibitor, 5-10 mg twice daily. Sequencing templates came from extracted RNA that was reverse transcribed into cDNA. Here immunoSEQ multiplex PCR was the method, and the copy in TCRdb shows in-frame clones only, minus some. The table shows 90,000 to 120,000 clones, with 80% to 85% occurring only once. The sample was CD8+ T cells sorted from blood, taken at week 24, from a patient treated with tofacitinib. Source of these receptors: a human donor with alopecia areata.

The chain combines TRBV14 with TRBJ2-1; D gene unclear. The CDR3 is made up of 13 amino acids. Germline values: CDR1 SGHDN, CDR2 FVKESK. Trimming cost V 0 bases and J 8 bases, with 8 bases left between them. CDR3: CASSQDQRDEQFF. CDR3 DNA sequence: TGTGCCAGCAGCCAAGACCAGCGTGATGAGCAGTTCTTC.

CDR3 sequence reads: CAWDGSGNEAFF. The CDR3 DNA is TGTGCCTGGGACGGTTCCGGAAATGAAGCTTTCTTT. The chain couples TRBV30 to TRBJ1-1; no clear D. Trimming pared 5 bases from V and 7 bases from J, leaving 14 bases between. The CDR3 has 12 amino acids. The germline gives CDR1 GTSNPN, CDR2 SVGIG (reference sequence).

CDR3 in amino acids: CASSLGTSGVSNEQFF. The DNA for the CDR3 is TGTGCCAGCAGCTTGGGGACTAGCGGGGTTTCCAATGAGCAGTTCTTC. The rearrangement links TRBV13 to TRBJ2-1; 13 bases match TRBD2. V gave up 3 bases and J gave up 6 bases; unmatched junction bases: 5. The CDR3 is made up of 16 amino acids. The germline V gene encodes CDR1 PRHDT and CDR2 FYEKMQ (reference sequence).

The chain has TRBV4-1 and TRBJ2-7, with D maybe TRBD1 (6 bases). Germline CDR1 reads MGHRA; CDR2 reads YSYEKL. Trimming removed 7 bases from V and 4 bases from J, with 17 bases in between. The CDR3 contains 14 residues. The CDR3 loop is CASTPGHTLYEQYF. The CDR3 DNA reads TGCGCCAGCACCCCGGGACACACGTTATACGAGCAGTACTTC.

This clone was observed a few times. The chain employs TRBV27 and TRBJ2-2, with 9 bases fitting TRBD2. With V trimmed by 8 bases and J by 5 bases, 9 bases remained unmatched. This CDR3 has 15 residues. CDR1 is MNHEY, CDR2 SMNVEV, per germline (reference sequence). Here the CDR3 DNA reads TGTGCCAGCCGCCCCGCAGCGGGAGGAACCGGGGAGCTGTTTTTT. This encodes CASRPAAGGTGELFF.

The count of this clone is one. The chain is built from TRBV4-1 and TRBJ1-1; D is unresolved. The CDR3 contains 14 residues. Per the germline V gene, CDR1 is MGHRA and CDR2 is YSYEKL. V gave up 0 bases and J gave up 2 bases, with 7 bases separating them. As DNA, the CDR3 is TGCGCCAGCAGCCAAGAGAGGTCTAACACTGAAGCTTTCTTT. This sequence encodes CASSQERSNTEAFF.

V and J are TRBV2 and TRBJ2-2; D not resolved. Trimming removed 3 bases at V and 5 bases at J, with 13 bases between. The CDR3 contains 15 residues. Germline V gene sequence: CDR1 SNHLY, CDR2 FYNNEI. The CDR3 coding sequence is TGTGCCAGCAGTGACTTTCGGCTCGGAACCGGGGAGCTGTTTTTT. This gives the protein CASSDFRLGTGELFF. The full variable domain, with the rest looked up from reference TRBV2 and TRBJ2-2, is EPEVTQTPSHQVTQMGQEVILRCVPISNHLYFYWYRQILGQKVEFLVSFYNNEISEKSEIFDDQFSVERPDGSNFTLKIRSTKLEDSAMYFCASSDFRLGTGELFFGEGSRLTVL.

The chain employs TRBV27 and TRBJ2-7; TRBD2 aligns across 11 bases. The germline CDR1 and CDR2 sequences are MNHEY and SMNVEV (reference sequence). Trimming took 3 bases from V and 0 from J; bases not matched to a gene: 4. The CDR3 runs 16 residues. The CDR3 DNA sequence: TGTGCCAGCAGTTTGAGCGGACTAGCGGGCTCCTACGAGCAGTACTTC. This encodes CASSLSGLAGSYEQYF.

The rearrangement joins TRBV4-3 to TRBJ2-2; possible D gene TRBD1, 6 bases. V gave up 3 bases and J gave up 5 bases, with 10 bases separating them. CDR3 length: 14 residues. CDR1 is LGHNA and CDR2 is YSLEER in the germline V gene. The CDR3, as DNA: TGCGCCAGCAGCCATACAGGGTTAACCGGGGAGCTGTTTTTT. As protein: CASSHTGLTGELFF.

This chain joins TRBV15 and TRBJ2-7, with D maybe TRBD2 (6 bases). Looked up from germline, CDR1 is LNHNV and CDR2 is YYDKDF (reference sequence). The CDR3 covers 16 residues. Trimming left V 1 base short and J 0 bases short, with 13 bases between. The CDR3 here is CATSRVGGAFSYEQYF. The DNA of the CDR3 is TGTGCCACCAGCAGAGTAGGCGGGGCGTTCTCCTACGAGCAGTACTTC.

The chain is built from TRBV7-9 and TRBJ2-7; 7 nucleotides agree with TRBD1. Per germline, CDR1 SEHNR and CDR2 FQNEAQ (reference sequence). CDR3 size: 16 residues. The V segment lost 5 bases and the J segment 2 bases; nucleotides outside the gene matches: 12. CDR3 bases: TGTGCCAGCAGCCCCGCCCCGGGACAGCTCACCTACGAGCAGTACTTC. Its protein product is CASSPAPGQLTYEQYF.

The chain carries TRBV6-5 and TRBJ2-1; D call uncertain. CDR1 is MNHEY and CDR2 is SVGAGI in the germline V gene. CDR3 size: 9 residues. V gave up 11 bases and J gave up 9 bases, with 8 bases separating them. The DNA for the CDR3 is TGTGCCCTTTCCCCTGAGCAGTTCTTC. Its protein product is CALSPEQFF.

This chain uses TRBV29-1 with TRBJ2-7, with 9 positions matching TRBD1. This CDR3 is 15 amino acids long. Germline assignment: CDR1 SQVTM and CDR2 ANQGSEA. The V and J ends lost 1 base and 4 bases, in that order; junction bases with no gene match: 8. This CDR3 is CSVEVAGQGPYEQYF. CDR3 coding DNA: TGCAGCGTTGAAGTCGCGGGACAGGGTCCTTACGAGCAGTACTTC.

This clone appeared a few times. DNA for the CDR3: TGCAGCGTTGAAGATAGACAGGCTCTCTACAATGAGCAGTTCTTC. Amino acid sequence: CSVEDRQALYNEQFF. The gene calls are TRBV29-1 and TRBJ2-1; the D gene is possibly TRBD1 (6 bases). CDR1 is SQVTM and CDR2 is ANQGSEA in the germline V gene. V was cut by 0 bases and J by 3 bases, with 12 bases left in between. CDR3 length: 15 residues.